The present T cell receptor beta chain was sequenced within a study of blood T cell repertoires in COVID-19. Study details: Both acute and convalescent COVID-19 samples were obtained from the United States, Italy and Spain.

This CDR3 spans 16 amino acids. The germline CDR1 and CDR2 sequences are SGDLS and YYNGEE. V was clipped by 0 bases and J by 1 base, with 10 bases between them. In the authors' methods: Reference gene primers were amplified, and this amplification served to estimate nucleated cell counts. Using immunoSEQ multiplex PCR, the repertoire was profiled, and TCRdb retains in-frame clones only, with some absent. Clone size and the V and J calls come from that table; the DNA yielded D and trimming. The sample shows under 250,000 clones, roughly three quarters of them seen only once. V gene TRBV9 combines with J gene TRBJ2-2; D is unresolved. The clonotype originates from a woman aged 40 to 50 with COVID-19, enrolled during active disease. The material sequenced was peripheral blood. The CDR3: CASSVELMRNTGELFF. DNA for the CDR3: TGTGCCAGCAGCGTAGAGCTTATGCGGAACACCGGGGAGCTGTTTTTT.